The 27 T cell receptor beta chains below all came from one sample that was sequenced in a study of blood T cell repertoires in COVID-19. Assay used: immunoSEQ multiplex PCR; TCRdb lists only in-frame clones, some missing. Of about 300,000 clones listed, over 80% are singletons. Sequenced material: peripheral blood. These receptors were obtained from a woman aged 50 to 60 with COVID-19, enrolled during active disease.

The chain uses TRBV5-6 and TRBJ2-7, with D maybe TRBD2 (6 bases). This CDR3 region has 14 residues. Per the germline V gene, CDR1 is SGHDT and CDR2 is YYEEEE. Deletions cut 3 bases from V and 1 base from J, with 11 bases between. The CDR3 reads CASSSPGTSYEQYF. The CDR3 bases are TGTGCCAGCAGCTCACCCGGGACTTCCTACGAGCAGTACTTC.

The chain recombines TRBV6-6 with TRBJ1-5; 11 nucleotides line up with TRBD1. This CDR3 region has 16 residues. The junction had 8 bases not matched to a gene; V was cut back by 4 bases and J by 6 bases. Germline CDR1 MNHNY, CDR2 SVGAGI (reference sequence). The CDR3 DNA reads TGTGCCAGCAGTTCCCAAGGACAGGGGGCGCGTCAGCCCCAGCATTTT. Its translation: CASSSQGQGARQPQHF.

The V gene is TRBV30, the J gene TRBJ1-5; 7 bases fit TRBD1. The V and J ends lost 6 bases and 2 bases, in that order; junction bases with no gene match: 7. Germline V gene lookup returns CDR1 GTSNPN and CDR2 SVGIG (reference sequence). This CDR3 has 14 amino acids. CDR3 region: CACSTGQRNQPQHF. For the CDR3, the DNA is TGTGCCTGTTCGACAGGGCAGCGCAATCAGCCCCAGCATTTT.

The chain uses TRBV23-1 and TRBJ1-3; TRBD1 matches 7 bases. TRBV23-1 is placed among ORFs of uncertain function. This CDR3 spans 16 amino acids. After removal of 2 bases from V and 0 bases from J, the junction contained 4 bases not matched to a gene. CDR3: CASSQNRDSSGNTIYF. In DNA form, the CDR3 reads TGCGCCAGCAGTCAAAACCGGGACAGCTCTGGAAACACCATATATTTT.

This clone showed up just once. The rearrangement joins TRBV12-5 to TRBJ2-1; 9 bases map to TRBD1. The CDR3 has 17 residues. Germline V gives CDR1 LGHNT, CDR2 FRNRAP. V dropped 5 bases and J dropped 9; count of bases not matched to a gene: 17. The CDR3 bases are TGTGCTAGTGGTCCCCATAGAGGGACAGGGAATCCCATTGAGCAGTTCTTC. Translated: CASGPHRGTGNPIEQFF.

This clone came up many times. The chain couples TRBV29-1 to TRBJ2-3; D possibly corresponds to TRBD2 (5 bases). CDR1 SQVTM and CDR2 ANQGSEA come from the germline V gene. The ends were cut back, 0 bases at V and 5 bases at J, with 9 bases in the middle. The CDR3 is 13 amino acids. The CDR3 loop reads CSVEDYGGDTQYF. CDR3 nucleotides: TGCAGCGTTGAAGATTATGGAGGAGATACGCAGTATTTT.

The chain links TRBV12-3 or TRBV12-4 to TRBJ2-2; D perhaps matches TRBD2 (6 bases). This CDR3 is 11 amino acids long. V lost 6 bases to trimming and J lost 7 bases, with 6 bases between them. DNA for the CDR3: TGTGCCAGCAGGGACTACGGGGAGCTGTTTTTT. As protein: CASRDYGELFF.

The V call is TRBV4-1, the J call TRBJ2-5; the match to TRBD1 covers 8 bases. CDR1 is MGHRA, CDR2 YSYEKL, per germline. Trimming removed 2 bases from V and 5 bases from J; junction bases left unmatched: 10. CDR3 length: 16 amino acids. CDR3: CASSQHAQGVAETQYF. Here the CDR3 DNA reads TGCGCCAGCAGCCAACACGCACAGGGGGTCGCGGAGACCCAGTACTTC.

The V call is TRBV30, the J call TRBJ1-6; 9 nucleotides line up with TRBD1. Per germline, CDR1 GTSNPN and CDR2 SVGIG (reference sequence). This CDR3 has 18 residues. Trimming cost V 0 bases and J 3 bases; bases outside gene matches: 9. The CDR3 loop reads CAWSVRIRDRVYNSPLHF. The CDR3 DNA follows: TGTGCCTGGAGTGTAAGAATCCGGGACAGGGTCTATAATTCACCCCTCCACTTT. The variable domain in full, completed from reference TRBV30 and TRBJ1-6, reads SQTIHQWPATLVQPVGSPLSLECTVEGTSNPNLYWYRQAAGRGLQLLFYSVGIGQISSEVPQNLSASRPQDRQFILSSKKLLLSDSGFYLCAWSVRIRDRVYNSPLHFGNGTRLTVT.

The chain carries TRBV7-2 and TRBJ2-1, with 9 nucleotides matching TRBD2. The V and J ends lost 1 base and 9 bases, in that order; junction bases with no gene match: 13. CDR3 length: 17 residues. Germline V gives CDR1 SGHTA, CDR2 FQGNSA. The CDR3 bases are TGTGCCAGCAGCTTAGAGAGGAGCGGCGGGAGGGGAAGTGAGCAGTTCTTC. Protein: CASSLERSGGRGSEQFF.

V and J are TRBV21-1 and TRBJ1-1; TRBD1, as called in the table, went unchecked against the DNA. TRBV21-1 is shown as a pseudogene. The CDR3 is made up of 16 amino acids. The CDR3 sequence is CASSRDGHTSNTEAFF. DNA of the CDR3: TGTGCCAGCAGCCGCGACGGACATACTTCGAACACTGAAGCTTTCTTT.

The rearrangement uses TRBV12-5 and TRBJ2-1; 7 bases are a match to TRBD1. This CDR3 region has 15 residues. J lost 8 bases, V lost 5 bases, and 12 bases had no gene match. The V gene's germline CDR1 is LGHNT and CDR2 FRNRAP. CDR3 sequence: CASGTSRQGVDEQFF. The CDR3 DNA reads as TGTGCTAGTGGTACTTCAAGGCAGGGGGTCGATGAGCAGTTCTTC.

The rearrangement uses TRBV21-1 and TRBJ2-7; the table's D call, TRBD1, was not checked against the DNA. TRBV21-1 is shown as a pseudogene. This CDR3 has 15 residues. In DNA form, the CDR3 reads TGTGCCAGCAGCAGATACAGGGATGTATCCTACGAGCAGTACTTC. It is translated as CASSRYRDVSYEQYF.

The chain uses TRBV11-2 and TRBJ2-3; 9 positions agree with TRBD1. CDR3 length: 15 amino acids. V shed 4 bases, J shed 7 bases, and the junction held 9 bases outside the gene matches. Germline V gene lookup returns CDR1 SGHAT and CDR2 FQNNGV. This CDR3 reads CASSYTGGAGNTQYF. Written as DNA, the CDR3 is TGTGCCAGCAGCTACACAGGGGGCGCGGGAAATACGCAGTATTTT.

The chain is built from TRBV3-1 (or the pseudogene TRBV3-2) and TRBJ2-3; 9 bases fit TRBD2. Germline V gene lookup returns CDR1 LGHDT and CDR2 YNNKEL (reference sequence). V gave up 4 bases and J gave up 2 bases; unmatched junction bases: 16. CDR3 length equals 19 residues. The CDR3 coding sequence is TGTGCCAGCAGCCTCCTGGGGAGAGCGGGAGGCCGAAACACAGATACGCAGTATTTT. Protein: CASSLLGRAGGRNTDTQYF.

The chain employs TRBV7-8 and TRBJ2-1; no firm D call. Trimming stripped 1 base from V and 6 bases from J, with 10 bases between. In germline, CDR1 is SGHVS, CDR2 FQNEAQ. CDR3 length: 14 amino acids. CDR3: CASSLVARSNEQFF. The DNA of the CDR3 is TGTGCCAGCAGCTTAGTGGCTAGGAGCAATGAGCAGTTCTTC. The full variable domain, its missing parts supplied by reference TRBV7-8 and TRBJ2-1, is GAGVSQSPRYKVAKRGQDVALRCDPISGHVSLFWYQQALGQGPEFLTYFQNEAQLDKSGLPSDRFFAERPEGSVSTLKIQRTQQEDSAVYLCASSLVARSNEQFFGPGTRLTVL.

The rearrangement uses TRBV24-1 and TRBJ2-5; 8 nucleotides line up with TRBD1. The germline gives CDR1 KGHDR, CDR2 SFDVKD. The V gene end was trimmed by 0 bases and the J gene end by 4 bases; junction bases not matched to a gene: 12. CDR3 length: 18 residues. The CDR3 here is CATSDLPGVGQGGETQYF. The CDR3 DNA is TGTGCCACCAGTGATTTGCCGGGGGTAGGACAGGGTGGAGAGACCCAGTACTTC.

This chain connects TRBV11-3 to TRBJ2-2, with TRBD2 matching over 8 bases. The V and J ends lost 1 base and 4 bases, in that order; junction bases with no gene match: 5. Germline V CDR1 and CDR2: SGHNT, YENEEA. This CDR3 is 16 amino acids long. CDR3 in amino acids: CASSLAGGPFTGELFF. In nucleotides, the CDR3 is TGTGCCAGCAGCTTAGCGGGAGGGCCGTTCACCGGGGAGCTGTTTTTT.

This chain's CDR3 is CASSGGRSGEKLFF. The CDR3 DNA reads as TGCGCCAGCAGCGGGGGCCGTAGTGGTGAAAAACTGTTTTTT. The V and J genes are TRBV5-1 and TRBJ1-4; perhaps TRBD1 as D (6 bases). V lost 4 bases to trimming and J lost 7 bases, with 14 bases between them. The CDR3 covers 14 residues. The germline V gene has CDR1 SGHRS and CDR2 YFSETQ.

The chain employs TRBV6-5 and TRBJ2-7, with D uncertain. CDR3 size: 13 residues. V shed 6 bases and J shed 1 base, with 10 bases lying between them. CDR1 is MNHEY, CDR2 SVGAGI, per germline. CDR3 sequence (DNA): TGTGCCAGCAGATCAGGCTCGTCCTACGAGCAGTACTTC. Its protein product is CASRSGSSYEQYF.

The genes are TRBV3-1 (or the pseudogene TRBV3-2) and TRBJ1-6; the D is unclear. This CDR3 region has 13 residues. CDR1 and CDR2 (germline): LGHDT, YNNKEL (reference sequence). V was cut by 1 base and J by 8 bases, with 6 bases left in between. The CDR3 reads CASSQVIDSPLHF. The CDR3 DNA reads as TGTGCCAGCAGCCAAGTAATTGATTCACCCCTCCACTTT.

This chain uses TRBV7-2 with TRBJ2-3; D is unclear. The germline V and J ends were trimmed by 2 bases and 0 bases, with 6 bases remaining between them. CDR3 length: 14 amino acids. Germline lookup yields CDR1 SGHTA and CDR2 FQGNSA. CDR3 coding DNA: TGTGCCAGCAGCTTAATGGCCAGCACAGATACGCAGTATTTT. Amino acids: CASSLMASTDTQYF.

This clone was picked up one time. The rearrangement links TRBV11-2 to TRBJ2-3; TRBD2 agrees at 8 bases. Germline V gene data show CDR1 as SGHAT and CDR2 as FQNNGV. This CDR3 is built from 15 residues. After removal of 4 bases from V and 5 bases from J, the junction contained 8 bases not matched to a gene. As DNA, the CDR3 is TGTGCCAGCAGCTCCCAAGCGGGAGCCGGAGATACGCAGTATTTT. It is translated as CASSSQAGAGDTQYF.

This chain connects TRBV7-2 to TRBJ2-7; 7 bases are a match to TRBD1. The CDR3 is 12 residues long. J gave up 0 bases and V 7 bases, and 0 bases lay outside the gene matches. Germline CDR1 and CDR2: SGHTA and FQGNSA. The CDR3 protein is CASKGASYEQYF. The CDR3 DNA reads as TGTGCCAGCAAGGGGGCCTCCTACGAGCAGTACTTC.

V usage is TRBV27 and J usage is TRBJ1-2, with D tentatively TRBD1 (5 bases). Between the trimmed V and J ends, which lost 5 bases and 8 bases, there was a span of 18 bases. Germline CDR1 and CDR2: MNHEY and SMNVEV (reference sequence). The CDR3 loop spans 14 amino acids. The DNA for the CDR3 is TGTGCCAGCAGTCCCGACAGTCGTCCTCGCGGCTACACCTTC. This sequence encodes CASSPDSRPRGYTF.

This rearrangement joins TRBV24-1 to TRBJ2-1; 16 bases agree with TRBD2. The CDR3 runs 20 residues. Germline V gives CDR1 KGHDR, CDR2 SFDVKD. V shed 6 bases, J shed 4 bases, and the junction held 14 bases outside the gene matches. This chain's CDR3 is CATSPTPGTSGRGGYNEQFF. The CDR3 region has the DNA TGTGCCACCAGTCCGACACCCGGGACTAGCGGGAGGGGGGGGTACAATGAGCAGTTCTTC.

This clone was found once. The chain links TRBV5-5 to TRBJ2-3; the match to TRBD1 covers 7 bases. Germline CDR1 SGHKS, CDR2 YYEKEE (reference sequence). The J segment lost 1 base and the V segment lost 6 bases, leaving 5 bases of the junction unmatched. This CDR3 region has 14 residues. The CDR3 here is CASNPQGRTDTQYF. DNA for the CDR3: TGTGCCAGCAACCCACAGGGGCGCACAGATACGCAGTATTTT.